This T cell receptor (beta chain) was recovered during a study of graft-versus-host responses after intestinal transplantation listed by TCRdb under 2021. Describing the broader study: Multivisceral, liver-intestinal, or isolated intestinal transplants were received by the recipients. Every recipient was given anti-thymocyte globulin induction, then maintenance tacrolimus and steroids for around three years. After intestinal transplantation, graft-versus-host and host-versus-graft alloreactive T cell clones in the graft, circulation and bone marrow were tracked using bulk TCR-beta CDR3 sequencing. Alloreactive clones were identified by sequencing pre-transplant mixed lymphocyte reaction products and comparing these products with unstimulated pre-transplant donor and recipient T cells. The cohort enrolled about two dozen intestinal transplant recipients, one of whom was a retransplant, and 3 patients without pretransplant specimens were excluded. A peak of at least 4% donor T cells among recipient peripheral blood mononuclear cells was the definition used for donor T cell macrochimerism. Rather than going through the commercial service, samples from a few later patients were sequenced in-house on an Illumina MiSeq and processed with MiXCR. Broad study findings and their caveats: GvH clones turned up in recipient bone marrow, with some appearing earlier in ileal mucosa or blood, a pattern consistent with an intestinal mucosal origin. Early after transplant, declines in HvG clones were associated with peak levels of circulating GvH clones. In the allografts of patients with donor T cell macrochimerism, GvH to HvG T cell clonal ratios were high. Conclusions were limited by the relatively low number and heterogeneity of intestinal transplant patients.

The CDR3 spans 16 residues, from the cysteine through the phenylalanine. Only the CDR3 region is kept as DNA, spanning 48 bases read in frame from base 1. Trimming leaves V shorter by 1 base and J shorter by 7 bases, with the junction holding 11 bases beyond the gene matches. CDR1 and CDR2 are drawn from the germline V gene: MGHDK, SYGVNS. A word on this clone: It has no known antigen specificity. The record has no base qualities; no much larger clone is one base away.

Libraries came from the immunoSEQ multiplex PCR assay. In most patients, genomic DNA was isolated using the Qiagen DNeasy Blood and Tissue Kit and sent frozen to Adaptive Biotechnologies for TCR sequencing. Adaptive Biotechnologies carried out high-throughput TCR-beta CDR3 sequencing of genomic DNA for most patients. The original methods were these. Adaptive's ImmunoSEQ software was the source of the TCR sequencing data for about 17 patients, while a few other patients were processed with MiXCR and VDJtools. CD4 versus CD8 sorting errors were corrected by removing sequences found in both subsets at a frequency ratio below 5:1. CDR3 nucleotide sequences shared between donor and recipient were removed because the origin of such sequences could not be assigned. To count as alloreactive, a clone needed at least 2-fold expansion over unstimulated cells and a minimum CFSE-low frequency of 0.002% (template counts) or 0.001% (read counts). Clones detected in sequenced pre-transplant spleen, lymph node, or MLR CFSE-low populations of the donor or recipient were defined as mappable. The cumulative frequency of alloreactive clones was calculated as a percentage of all sequences, weighted by copy number. The immuneACCESS repertoire file appears here via TCRdb, limited to in-frame rearrangements. These files lack a portion of the clones; in checked studies, under half of the deficit traces to unresolved V genes, and the cause of the others is not known. The V and J calls and clone size come from that table; D and trimming were worked out from the DNA. The sample yields fewer than 130,000 clones; 93% were counted once. 0.4% to 0.55% of the sample belongs to the ten largest clones.

The time point label on this specimen signifies: cells obtained before transplantation from donor or recipient. CD3+CD4+ and CD3+CD8+ populations were FACS-sorted from unstimulated pre-transplant donor and recipient cells taken from spleen or lymph nodes. The sequence came from a human donor who received an intestinal transplant. The chain was built from TRBV25-1 and TRBJ1-2; the central 8 bases match TRBD1. The sample consisted of unstimulated CD8+ T cells sorted from spleen or lymph node cells, taken before intestinal transplant. The DNA is as follows: TGTGCCAGCAGTGAATTGGTTCCAGGGGGCCTTCGTGGCTACACCTTC. Translated, it gives CASSELVPGGLRGYTF.